The 24 T cell receptor beta chains given below trace back to one sample, sequenced in a study of CD8+CD57+ T cells in acquired aplastic anemia. Sequencing involved patients with CD8+CD57+ cell expansion previously shown by flow cytometry. Investigators profiled TCR beta VDJ and CDR3 from genomic DNA template. TCRdb ran MiXCR on the reads and lists one entry per CDR3 protein. The sample lists 200,000 to 300,000 distinct CDR3 sequences, approximately 80% occurring once. What was sequenced was sorted CD4+, CD8+, or CD8+CD57+ T cells (not recorded which) from PBMCs. These receptors all come from a human donor with aplastic anemia.

The V gene is TRBV11-3, the J gene TRBJ2-5; no firm D call. The CDR3 runs to 14 residues. The germline V gene has CDR1 SGHNT and CDR2 YENEEA. With 4 bases removed from V and 3 bases from J, the gap between germline ends came to 12 bases. The CDR3 DNA reads TGTGCCAGCAGCTGTCAAAGAAGCGAAGAGACCCAGTACTTC. This codes for CASSCQRSEETQYF.

As for this clonotype: The junction differs from germline at one of its ends, possibly a read error. The chain links TRBV7-9 to TRBJ1-1, with D perhaps TRBD1 (6 bases). The CDR3 extends over 15 amino acids. Germline V lookup: CDR1 SEHNR, CDR2 FQNEAQ (reference sequence). The CDR3 reads CASSFERTGGTDAFF. The CDR3 DNA reads as TGTGCCAGCAGCTTTGAACGAACCGGGGGCACTGATGCTTTCTTT.

Of note for this clonotype: One end of the junction is discordant with germline, which a read error may explain. The chain carries TRBV7-8 and TRBJ2-3; D remains ambiguous. CDR3 length: 14 amino acids. Germline V gene sequence: CDR1 SGHVS, CDR2 FQNEAQ. The DNA for the CDR3 is TGTGCCAGCAGCTTAGATGGAGACGCCGCAGCCCTTTACTTT. Protein product: CASSLDGDAAALYF.

The chain employs TRBV6-5 and TRBJ2-7; 7 bases line up with TRBD1. After removal of 2 bases from V and 3 bases from J, the junction contained 4 bases not matched to a gene. This CDR3 has 14 residues. Per germline, CDR1 MNHEY and CDR2 SVGAGI. The CDR3 is CASSYQGDGYEQYF. The CDR3 DNA sequence: TGTGCCAGCAGTTACCAGGGGGATGGCTACGAGCAGTACTTC.

This chain joins TRBV4-1 and TRBJ1-1, with unresolved D. The CDR3 is 14 residues long. Per the germline V gene, CDR1 is MGHRA and CDR2 is YSYEKL. V was trimmed by 1 base and J by 1 base, leaving 7 bases between them. Here the CDR3 DNA reads TGCGCCAGCAGCCAAGGGTTAGGGAACACTGAAGCTTTCTTT. Translation: CASSQGLGNTEAFF.

Details on this clonotype: The DNA is omitted, as the CDR3 cannot be located on it reliably, and the CDR3 follows TCRdb's listing. The chain carries TRBV7-9 and TRBJ1-5. In germline, CDR1 is SEHNR, CDR2 FQNEAQ (reference sequence). The CDR3 is made up of 15 amino acids, end residues included. CDR3 loop: CASSVVASGNEHLHF.

This clonotype was seen a single time. The V call is TRBV5-6, the J call TRBJ2-3; tentative D call: TRBD2 (5 bases). The CDR3 length is 16 residues. Trimming shortened V by 8 bases and J by 5 bases, and 24 bases separated the two germline ends. The V gene's germline CDR1 is SGHDT and CDR2 YYEEEE. The CDR3 spells CASSTLTPRVGDTQYF. The CDR3 coding sequence is TGTGCCAGTAGCACACTAACTCCGAGGGTTGGAGATACGCAGTATTTT.

The rearrangement joins TRBV7-9 to TRBJ2-2, with a weak D call TRBD1 (6 bases). The CDR3 has 13 amino acids. Germline V gene sequence: CDR1 SEHNR, CDR2 FQNEAQ (reference sequence). V was shortened by 5 bases and J by 5 bases, with 9 bases between the two germline ends. DNA of the CDR3: TGTGCCAGCAGCCCAGGGACAACCGGGGAGCTGTTTTTT. Encoded protein: CASSPGTTGELFF.

In the case of this clonotype: One end of the junction fails to match germline, which may point to a read error. The rearrangement joins TRBV20-1 to TRBJ1-6; D not resolved. Germline assignment: CDR1 DFQATT and CDR2 SNEGSKA (reference sequence). The CDR3 is made up of 13 amino acids. The CDR3 bases are TGCAGTGCGAAAGGTTACTATGATTCGCCCCTCCACTTT. It encodes CSAKGYYDSPLHF.

A remark on this clonotype: Because it lacks the conserved phenylalanine or tryptophan at the end, this CDR3 is likely a read error. Because the CDR3's place on the DNA is in doubt, the DNA is left out and the CDR3 is given as listed by TCRdb. The genes are TRBV9 and TRBJ2-3; the D call in the table, TRBD1, was not verified against the DNA. Germline-derived CDR1 and CDR2 are SGDLS and YYNGEE. From its first to its last residue, the CDR3 has 13 amino acids. The CDR3 here is CASSAHSGTGGTV.

The chain employs TRBV19 and TRBJ1-1; no firm D call. The V and J ends lost 6 bases and 1 base respectively, with 9 bases between them. The CDR3 is 13 amino acids. CDR1 is LNHDA, CDR2 SQIVND, per germline (reference sequence). The CDR3 bases are TGTGCCAGTAGGAACCAAGGGAACACTGAAGCTTTCTTT. This encodes CASRNQGNTEAFF.

As for this clonotype: No conserved phenylalanine or tryptophan ends this CDR3, so it is likely a read error. No DNA is shown, since the ends of the CDR3 on it are uncertain; the CDR3 is the one TCRdb lists. V gene TRBV7-8 combines with J gene TRBJ2-2; TRBD2 is the table's D call and was not checked against the DNA. Termini included, the CDR3 measures 12 amino acids. Germline V gene data show CDR1 as SGHVS and CDR2 as FQNEAQ. The CDR3 is CASSLAGGHDMQ.

A single count supports this clonotype. CDR3 amino acids: CASSVGNRADTQYF. In DNA, the CDR3 is TGTGCCAGCAGCGTAGGAAACAGGGCCGATACGCAGTATTTT. The chain uses TRBV7-3 and TRBJ2-3; the D gene is possibly TRBD1 (6 bases). V was shortened by 5 bases and J by 6 bases, with 15 bases between the two germline ends. The CDR3 has 14 residues. Germline V gene data show CDR1 as SGHTA and CDR2 as FQGTGA.

The chain recombines TRBV24-1 with TRBJ2-3, with a possible D match to TRBD2 (5 bases). The J call may be mistaken, given a closer DNA end match to TRBJ2-7. CDR1 and CDR2 from the germline V gene are KGHDR and SFDVKD. This CDR3 is 16 amino acids long. The CDR3 DNA is TGTGCCACCAGTGAATTTGGGCGGGCAATCGCCTACGAGCAGTACGTC. It yields the protein CATSEFGRAIAYEQYV.

The V call is TRBV2, the J call TRBJ1-1; D may be TRBD1 (6 bases). The germline gives CDR1 SNHLY, CDR2 FYNNEI. The CDR3 totals 15 residues. Trimming cost V 8 bases and J 4 bases, with 20 bases left between them. The CDR3 is CASGLGRTDTTEAFF. CDR3 nucleotides: TGTGCCAGCGGGTTAGGTCGGACAGATACCACTGAAGCTTTCTTT.

Only a few counts were recorded for this clonotype. This chain connects TRBV12-3 or TRBV12-4 to TRBJ2-1; 9 positions match TRBD2. The CDR3 loop spans 14 amino acids. V trimming: 6 bases; J trimming: 12 bases; junction bases outside the gene matches: 12. In nucleotides, the CDR3 is TGTGCCAGCAGCTCGGGACTAGCCACAGATACGCAGTTCTTC. This codes for CASSSGLATDTQFF.

The rearrangement joins TRBV2 to TRBJ2-1; maybe TRBD2 (6 bases). CDR3 length: 13 residues. V was trimmed by 3 bases and J by 12 bases, leaving 15 bases between them. Germline V lookup: CDR1 SNHLY, CDR2 FYNNEI. The CDR3 protein is CASSDGGTHGQFF. The CDR3 coding sequence is TGTGCCAGCAGTGATGGGGGGACGCATGGGCAGTTCTTC.

This clonotype appeared a single time. The CDR3 sequence is CASSLAVSNGDTQYF. CDR3 nucleotide sequence: TGTGCCAGCAGCTTAGCAGTGTCTAACGGGGACACGCAGTATTTT. The rearrangement uses TRBV7-9 and TRBJ2-3; the D gene could be TRBD1 or TRBD2 (5 bases each). V was shortened by 0 bases and J by 9 bases, with 16 bases between the two germline ends. The CDR3 sequence is 15 residues long. Germline assignment: CDR1 SEHNR and CDR2 FQNEAQ (reference sequence).

V gene TRBV5-1 combines with J gene TRBJ2-7; perhaps TRBD1 as D (5 bases). This CDR3 is built from 18 residues. Germline loops: CDR1 SGHRS, CDR2 YFSETQ. Written as DNA, the CDR3 is TGTGCCAGCAGCTTAGCTGACGACGCGACAGCCCTTTCCTACGAGCAGTACGTC. Translation: CASSLADDATALSYEQYV.

The V call is TRBV12-3 or TRBV12-4, the J call TRBJ2-7; TRBD2 matches 7 bases. Germline trimming cut 4 bases from V and 2 bases from J; bases unmatched to any gene: 14. This CDR3 is built from 17 residues. The CDR3 DNA reads TGTGCCAGCAGTTACCAGAGAGGGACTATCAGAGCCTACGAGCAGTACTTC. Protein: CASSYQRGTIRAYEQYF.

The chain uses TRBV9 and TRBJ1-5; unclear D gene. Germline V lookup: CDR1 SGDLS, CDR2 YYNGEE. V shed 7 bases and J shed 16 bases, with 27 bases lying between them. CDR3 size: 14 residues. In DNA form, the CDR3 reads TGTGCCAGCGGAGAGTCTGGGAACATTCAGTACTTCCATTTT. Amino acid sequence: CASGESGNIQYFHF. Filled out from reference TRBV9 and TRBJ1-5, the complete variable domain reads DSGVTQTPKHLITATGQRVTLRCSPRSGDLSVYWYQQSLDQGLQFLIQYYNGEERAKGNILERFSAQQFPDLHSELNLSSLELGDSALYFCASGESGNIQYFHFGDGTRLSIL.

This clonotype was seen ten or more times. The chain carries TRBV6-2 or TRBV6-3 and TRBJ2-7, with D possibly TRBD2 on 7 matching bases. Trimming pared 6 bases from V and 2 bases from J, leaving 14 bases between. Germline loops: CDR1 MNHEY, CDR2 SVGEGT. The CDR3 spans 14 residues. CDR3 residues: CASSLRGAAYEQYF. The CDR3 DNA sequence: TGTGCCAGCAGCCTCCGGGGGGCCGCCTACGAGCAGTACTTC.

This clonotype was seen a single time. At one end the junction does not follow the germline gene, possibly because of a read error. The CDR3 sequence: CASSSAGGGGTTFF. As DNA, the CDR3 is TGTGCCAGCAGTTCAGCGGGAGGTGGGGGTACCACGTTTTTT. The V call is TRBV7-8, the J call TRBJ2-3; TRBD2 matches 9 bases. Looked up from germline, CDR1 is SGHVS and CDR2 is FQNEAQ. CDR3 length: 14 amino acids.

The V gene is TRBV19, the J gene TRBJ2-3; 9 bases align to TRBD2. Per the germline V gene, CDR1 is LNHDA and CDR2 is SQIVND (reference sequence). There are 15 residues in the CDR3. DNA of the CDR3: TGTTCTAGTAGTATCTTAGCGGGAGATCCCGATACGCAGTATTTT. Encoded protein: CSSSILAGDPDTQYF.